This T cell receptor beta chain comes out of a study of T cells after yellow fever vaccination. This clonotype was observed a handful of times. Its specificity is not known. The study made its TCR cDNA through 5'RACE template switching. That step introduced a universal primer site along with UMIs. Via MiXCR, TCRdb re-called the 5' RACE reads, giving one row per CDR3 protein. The data contain approximately 450,000 distinct CDR3 sequences, around 19% of them singletons. This CDR3 is 15 amino acids long. Germline-derived CDR1 and CDR2 are SGHTS and YDEGEE. The V end lost 5 bases, the J end lost 7 bases, and 16 bases lay between the germline ends. General study points: Booster samples showed a return of most primary-vaccination clones (under 98% CD4, about 88% CD8). Researchers report a weaker secondary response that nonetheless peaked faster, day 5 versus 15.

The chain has TRBV5-8 and TRBJ1-6; D unclear. The TCR sequence derives from a man younger than 30 who received the YFV17D yellow fever vaccine. Sequencing was performed on PBMCs, taken before the yellow fever booster vaccination. CDR3 sequence (DNA): TGTGCCAGCAGTCACCCTGGACTGTTGAATTCACCCCTCCACTTT. The encoded protein is CASSHPGLLNSPLHF.